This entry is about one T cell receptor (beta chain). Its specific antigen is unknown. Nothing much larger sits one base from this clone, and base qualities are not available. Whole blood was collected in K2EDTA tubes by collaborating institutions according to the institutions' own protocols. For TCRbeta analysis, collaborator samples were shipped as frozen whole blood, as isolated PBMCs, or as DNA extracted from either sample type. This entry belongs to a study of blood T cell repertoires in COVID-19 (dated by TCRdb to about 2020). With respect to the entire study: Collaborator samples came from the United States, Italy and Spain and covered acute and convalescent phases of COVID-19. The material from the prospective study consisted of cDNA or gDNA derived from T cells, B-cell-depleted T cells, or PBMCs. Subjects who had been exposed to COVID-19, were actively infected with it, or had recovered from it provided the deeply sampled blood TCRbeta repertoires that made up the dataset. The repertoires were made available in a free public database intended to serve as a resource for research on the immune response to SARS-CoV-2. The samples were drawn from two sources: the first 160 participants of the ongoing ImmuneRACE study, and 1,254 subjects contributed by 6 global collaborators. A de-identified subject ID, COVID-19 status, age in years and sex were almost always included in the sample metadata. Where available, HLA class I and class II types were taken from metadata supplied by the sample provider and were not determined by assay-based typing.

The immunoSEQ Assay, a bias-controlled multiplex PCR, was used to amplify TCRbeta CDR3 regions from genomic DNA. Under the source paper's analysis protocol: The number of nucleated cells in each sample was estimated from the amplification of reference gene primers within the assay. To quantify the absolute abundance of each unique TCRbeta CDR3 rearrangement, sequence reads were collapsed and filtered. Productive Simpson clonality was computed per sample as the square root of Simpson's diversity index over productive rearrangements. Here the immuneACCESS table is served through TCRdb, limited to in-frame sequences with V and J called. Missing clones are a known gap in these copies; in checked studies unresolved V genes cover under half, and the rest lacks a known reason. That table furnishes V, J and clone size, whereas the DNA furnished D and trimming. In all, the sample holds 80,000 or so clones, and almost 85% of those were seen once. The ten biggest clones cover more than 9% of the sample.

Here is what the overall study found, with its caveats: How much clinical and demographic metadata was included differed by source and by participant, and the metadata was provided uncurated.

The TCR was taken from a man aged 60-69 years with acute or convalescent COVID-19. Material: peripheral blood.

The CDR3 is CASSSGTSLVTEAFF. The nucleotide sequence reads TGTGCCAGCAGTTCAGGGACATCTTTGGTCACTGAAGCTTTCTTT. The V gene is TRBV27 and the J gene is TRBJ1-1, with TRBD1 tentatively as D gene (6 bases match). The germline V gene (reference sequence) specifies MNHEY as CDR1 and SMNVEV as CDR2. Relative to germline, V is 4 bases shorter and J is 4 bases shorter, with 16 bases between their ends. The CDR3, from cysteine to phenylalanine, totals 15 residues. This entry keeps only the CDR3 DNA: 45 bases, framed from base 1.